The clone carrying this TCR beta chain was observed a single time. What it binds is not known. The CDR3 contains 12 residues. This sample stems from a study of OX40 agonist ivuxolimab in advanced cancers. The wider study: The treatment was a fully human IgG2 OX40 agonist, ivuxolimab. Each dose-escalation patient presented with hepatocellular carcinoma, melanoma, renal cell or head and neck cancer. Overall study findings and caveats: The study observed clonal expansion of CD4+ and CD8+ blood T cells by week 6 at 0.1 to 3.0 mg/kg.

Autoimmune disease history or systemic immunosuppression disqualified patients. The assay was immunoSEQ multiplex PCR, and TCRdb's table has in-frame clones only and misses some. Of 80,000 to 100,000 clones in the sample, 70% to 90% were seen once. The chain combines TRBV12-2 with TRBJ2-7; the table's D call of TRBD2 was not tested on the DNA. TRBV12-2 is given as a pseudogene. Specimen: CD4+ or CD8+ T cells sorted from blood, collected in a trial of the OX40 agonist ivuxolimab. The receptor's source is an adult with an advanced solid tumor such as melanoma, head and neck, liver or kidney cancer. CDR3 bases: TGTGCAAGTCGCTTAGCGCGAGGTGAGCAGTACGTC. Protein product: CASRLARGEQYV.